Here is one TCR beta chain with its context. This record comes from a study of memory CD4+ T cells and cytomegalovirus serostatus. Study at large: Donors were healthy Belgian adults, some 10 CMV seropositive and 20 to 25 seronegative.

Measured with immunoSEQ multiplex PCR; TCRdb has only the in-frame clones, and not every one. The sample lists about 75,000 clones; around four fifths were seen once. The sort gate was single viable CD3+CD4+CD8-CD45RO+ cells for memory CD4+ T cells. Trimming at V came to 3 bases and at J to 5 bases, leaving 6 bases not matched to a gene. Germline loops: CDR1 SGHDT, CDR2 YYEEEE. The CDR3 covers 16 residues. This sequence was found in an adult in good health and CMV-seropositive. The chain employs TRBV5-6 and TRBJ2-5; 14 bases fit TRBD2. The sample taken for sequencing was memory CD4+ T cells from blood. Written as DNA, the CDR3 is TGTGCCAGCAGCTGGGGACTAGCGGGGGTTTTGGAGACCCAGTACTTC. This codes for CASSWGLAGVLETQYF.